This is a list of T cell receptor beta chains from one sample in a study of blood T cell repertoires in COVID-19. Clones were read by immunoSEQ multiplex PCR, and TCRdb kept only the in-frame ones, dropping some. The sample holds around 300,000 clones, roughly 87% seen once. Sequencing input: peripheral blood. These receptor sequences come from a human donor in a cohort sampled during active COVID-19. Both conserved end residues are part of each CDR3. A D gene is named only where the DNA matches it firmly. Size is stated for part of the rows, as once, few or many counts, or as a class when the clone is expanded.

clone size: -; V gene: TRBV6-5; J gene: TRBJ2-7; D gene: TRBD2; CDR3 DNA: TGTGCCAGCAGTTACTCTCGGGAGGGCCGATACGAGCAGTACTTC; CDR3 protein: CASSYSREGRYEQYF
clone size: -; V gene: TRBV29-1; J gene: TRBJ2-1; D gene: -; CDR3 DNA: TGCAGCGTTGGGAGCTATGAGCAGTTCTTC; CDR3 protein: CSVGSYEQFF
clone size: -; V gene: TRBV9; J gene: TRBJ2-1; D gene: -; CDR3 DNA: TGTGCCAGCAGCCCCCAGCGGAGGAGCTCCTACAATGAGCAGTTCTTC; CDR3 protein: CASSPQRRSSYNEQFF
clone size: once; V gene: TRBV6-2/TRBV6-3; J gene: TRBJ2-5; D gene: -; CDR3 DNA: TGTGCCAGCAGTGACTGGGCCGTGCAAGAGACCCAGTACTTC; CDR3 protein: CASSDWAVQETQYF
clone size: few; V gene: TRBV7-9; J gene: TRBJ1-2; D gene: -; CDR3 DNA: TGTGCCAGCAGCCCCAGCTTCACGAGGGGATCGGGGGGCGCGAATGGCTACACCTTC; CDR3 protein: CASSPSFTRGSGGANGYTF
clone size: -; V gene: TRBV6-5; J gene: TRBJ1-6; D gene: TRBD1; CDR3 DNA: TGTGCCAGCACGGGACAGACTAATTCACCCCTCCACTTT; CDR3 protein: CASTGQTNSPLHF
clone size: -; V gene: TRBV2; J gene: TRBJ1-2; D gene: -; CDR3 DNA: TGTGCCAGCAGTGTCGAACGCGGAGGCTACACCTTC; CDR3 protein: CASSVERGGYTF
clone size: -; V gene: TRBV12-3/TRBV12-4; J gene: TRBJ2-7; D gene: -; CDR3 DNA: TGTGCCAGCAGTTTGAGGGCCTACGACGAGCAGTACTTC; CDR3 protein: CASSLRAYDEQYF
clone size: -; V gene: TRBV3-1/TRBV3-2; J gene: TRBJ1-1; D gene: -; CDR3 DNA: TGTGCCAGCAGCAATAGGGGGAACACTGAAGCTTTCTTT; CDR3 protein: CASSNRGNTEAFF
clone size: -; V gene: TRBV5-4; J gene: TRBJ1-1; D gene: -; CDR3 DNA: TGTGCCAGCAGCGAAAAGACAGGCTACTCTGAAGCTTTCTTT; CDR3 protein: CASSEKTGYSEAFF
clone size: -; V gene: TRBV6-5; J gene: TRBJ1-6; D gene: -; CDR3 DNA: TGTGCCAGCAGACCCGGACAGTCGAAATCACCCCTCCACTTT; CDR3 protein: CASRPGQSKSPLHF
clone size: -; V gene: TRBV19; J gene: TRBJ2-5; D gene: -; CDR3 DNA: TGTGCCAGCTCTCAGGGGAGGGCAGAGACCCAGTACTTC; CDR3 protein: CASSQGRAETQYF
clone size: few; V gene: TRBV5-4; J gene: TRBJ2-5; D gene: -; CDR3 DNA: TGTGCCAGCAGCTTTCGGGTCCAAGAGACCCAGTACTTC; CDR3 protein: CASSFRVQETQYF
clone size: -; V gene: TRBV6-5; J gene: TRBJ1-2; D gene: TRBD1; CDR3 DNA: TGTGCCAGCCTCTCTGGGGACAGGGTCGGTAGATACACCTTC; CDR3 protein: CASLSGDRVGRYTF
clone size: few; V gene: TRBV14; J gene: TRBJ1-3; D gene: TRBD1; CDR3 DNA: TGTGCCAGCAGCCAAGGACAGGGGAGAAACACCATATATTTT; CDR3 protein: CASSQGQGRNTIYF
clone size: -; V gene: TRBV7-3; J gene: TRBJ2-6; D gene: -; CDR3 DNA: TGTGCCAGCAGCTTAAGGGGCCAGGGGACGTCGGGGGCCAACGTCCTGACTTTC; CDR3 protein: CASSLRGQGTSGANVLTF
clone size: once; V gene: TRBV7-9; J gene: TRBJ1-2; D gene: -; CDR3 DNA: TGTGCCAGCAGCTTGACAAGCTCTAACTATGGCTACACCTTC; CDR3 protein: CASSLTSSNYGYTF
clone size: -; V gene: TRBV6-5; J gene: TRBJ2-5; D gene: TRBD1; CDR3 DNA: TGTGCCAGCAGTCACCGGGGACAGGGTGTACAGAGCCAGTACTTC; CDR3 protein: CASSHRGQGVQSQYF
clone size: -; V gene: TRBV24-1; J gene: TRBJ2-3; D gene: -; CDR3 DNA: TGTGCCACCGGCGGTAGGGAGGAGCTGGGGAGGACAGATACGCAGTATTTT; CDR3 protein: CATGGREELGRTDTQYF
clone size: -; V gene: TRBV27; J gene: TRBJ1-1; D gene: TRBD1; CDR3 DNA: TGTGCCAGCAGTTCCTATTATGATACAGGGGCGAACACTGAAGCTTTCTTT; CDR3 protein: CASSSYYDTGANTEAFF
clone size: -; V gene: TRBV7-3; J gene: TRBJ2-1; D gene: -; CDR3 DNA: TGTGCCAGCAGCCCCGGGGCGGGACTCCGAAATGAGCAGTTCTTC; CDR3 protein: CASSPGAGLRNEQFF
clone size: -; V gene: TRBV14; J gene: TRBJ2-1; D gene: TRBD2; CDR3 DNA: TGTGCCAGCAGCGTGTCTCTAGCGGGAGCCGGTGAGCAGTTCTTC; CDR3 protein: CASSVSLAGAGEQFF
clone size: -; V gene: TRBV18; J gene: TRBJ2-7; D gene: TRBD2; CDR3 DNA: TGTGCCAGCTCACCAAGGGCTAGCGGAAATACCTACGAGCAGTACTTC; CDR3 protein: CASSPRASGNTYEQYF
clone size: -; V gene: TRBV18; J gene: TRBJ2-3; D gene: TRBD2; CDR3 DNA: TGTGCCAGCTCACCAGGTTTGCTAGCGGGGTACCTCTACACAGATACGCAGTATTTT; CDR3 protein: CASSPGLLAGYLYTDTQYF
clone size: -; V gene: TRBV24-1; J gene: TRBJ2-1; D gene: TRBD1; CDR3 DNA: TGTGCCACCAGTGGGACCGGGACAGGGCTCAATGAGCAGTTCTTC; CDR3 protein: CATSGTGTGLNEQFF
clone size: -; V gene: TRBV18; J gene: TRBJ1-4; D gene: -; CDR3 DNA: TGTGCCAGCTCACCAGGGGCAATCGAAAAACTGTTTTTT; CDR3 protein: CASSPGAIEKLFF
clone size: -; V gene: TRBV6-5; J gene: TRBJ2-1; D gene: -; CDR3 DNA: TGTGCCAGCAGCGGTCGCGGAGGTTCCTACAATGAGCAGTTCTTC; CDR3 protein: CASSGRGGSYNEQFF
clone size: -; V gene: TRBV18; J gene: TRBJ2-1; D gene: -; CDR3 DNA: TGTGCCAGCTCTCCCCCGATGGCGGAGATCTACAATGAGCAGTTCTTC; CDR3 protein: CASSPPMAEIYNEQFF
clone size: -; V gene: TRBV6-5; J gene: TRBJ1-2; D gene: -; CDR3 DNA: TGTGCCAGCATGCGAGGGAATGGCTACACCTTC; CDR3 protein: CASMRGNGYTF
clone size: -; V gene: TRBV24-1; J gene: TRBJ2-1; D gene: -; CDR3 DNA: TGTGCCACCAGTGACATAGCCAAGGGCGGGGCGGGGAATGAGCAGTTCTTC; CDR3 protein: CATSDIAKGGAGNEQFF
clone size: -; V gene: TRBV9; J gene: TRBJ2-3; D gene: -; CDR3 DNA: TGTGCCAGCAGCCACAACCCGTCGCGGGGAGGCAAAGATACGCAGTATTTT; CDR3 protein: CASSHNPSRGGKDTQYF
clone size: -; V gene: TRBV4-1; J gene: TRBJ2-1; D gene: -; CDR3 DNA: TGCGCCAGTAGCACGCGGGCACCTTTATTAAGCTACAATGAGCAGTTCTTC; CDR3 protein: CASSTRAPLLSYNEQFF
clone size: -; V gene: TRBV19; J gene: TRBJ2-5; D gene: -; CDR3 DNA: TGTGCCAGTAGCATCGATCCCCGGGGGAGTACAGGGGCGGAGACCCAGTACTTC; CDR3 protein: CASSIDPRGSTGAETQYF
clone size: -; V gene: TRBV18; J gene: TRBJ2-5; D gene: -; CDR3 DNA: TGTGCCAGCCACTCAGGGTTTGGCGCAGAAGAGACCCAGTACTTC; CDR3 protein: CASHSGFGAEETQYF
clone size: -; V gene: TRBV13; J gene: TRBJ1-4; D gene: TRBD1; CDR3 DNA: TGTGCCAGCAGCACAAACGGACAGGGCTTTGAAAAACTGTTTTTT; CDR3 protein: CASSTNGQGFEKLFF
clone size: once; V gene: TRBV30; J gene: TRBJ1-4; D gene: -; CDR3 DNA: TGTGCCTGGAGTGTTGGGGGGACTAATGAAAAACTGTTTTTT; CDR3 protein: CAWSVGGTNEKLFF
clone size: -; V gene: TRBV4-1; J gene: TRBJ2-7; D gene: -; CDR3 DNA: TGCGCCAGCAGCCAAGAGAAACGAGCCGGCTCCTACGAGCAGTACTTC; CDR3 protein: CASSQEKRAGSYEQYF
clone size: -; V gene: TRBV3-1/TRBV3-2; J gene: TRBJ2-7; D gene: -; CDR3 DNA: TGTGCCAGCAGCCCCTCGTCGAGTCCCGGGCAGTACTTC; CDR3 protein: CASSPSSSPGQYF
clone size: -; V gene: TRBV7-2; J gene: TRBJ2-2; D gene: -; CDR3 DNA: TGTGCCAGCAGCTTCACTAGTATCCGGGGCGGGGAGCTGTTTTTT; CDR3 protein: CASSFTSIRGGELFF
clone size: -; V gene: TRBV18; J gene: TRBJ1-2; D gene: TRBD1; CDR3 DNA: TGTGCCAGCTCACCGGGGACAGTTCTTGCTAACTATGGCTACACCTTC; CDR3 protein: CASSPGTVLANYGYTF
clone size: -; V gene: TRBV6-6; J gene: TRBJ2-1; D gene: TRBD2; CDR3 DNA: TGTGCCAGCAGCTATAGGAGGGGGAAGCGGGAGGGCCGGGCAGTGAATGAGCAGTTCTTC; CDR3 protein: CASSYRRGKREGRAVNEQFF
clone size: -; V gene: TRBV14; J gene: TRBJ1-3; D gene: -; CDR3 DNA: TGTGCCAGCAGCTCCCGAGGAATTGGAAACACCATATATTTT; CDR3 protein: CASSSRGIGNTIYF
clone size: few; V gene: TRBV30; J gene: TRBJ1-6; D gene: TRBD1; CDR3 DNA: TGTGCCTGGAGTGTACAGGGGGCTGGTTCACCCCTCCACTTT; CDR3 protein: CAWSVQGAGSPLHF
clone size: -; V gene: TRBV18; J gene: TRBJ2-3; D gene: -; CDR3 DNA: TGTGCCAGCTCACCTAAACCGAGACAGACCTTAGATACGCAGTATTTT; CDR3 protein: CASSPKPRQTLDTQYF